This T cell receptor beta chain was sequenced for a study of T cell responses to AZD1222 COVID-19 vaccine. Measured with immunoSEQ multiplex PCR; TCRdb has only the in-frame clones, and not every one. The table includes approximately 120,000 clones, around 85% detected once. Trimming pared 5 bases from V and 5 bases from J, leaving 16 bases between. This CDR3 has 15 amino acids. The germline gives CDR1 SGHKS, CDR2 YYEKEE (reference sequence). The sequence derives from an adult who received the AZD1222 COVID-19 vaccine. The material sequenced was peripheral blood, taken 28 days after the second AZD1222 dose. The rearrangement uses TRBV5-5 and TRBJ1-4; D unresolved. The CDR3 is CASRPSAVGNEKLFF. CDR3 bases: TGTGCCAGCAGACCTTCGGCAGTTGGAAATGAAAAACTGTTTTTT.